These 18 T cell receptor beta chains were sequenced from one sample in a study of Ad26.COV2.S vaccination and SARS-CoV-2 variants. TCRdb keeps only in-frame clones here, not all; method: immunoSEQ multiplex PCR. The sample records hundreds of thousands of clones, 80% to 90% being singletons. The treatment is: 15 to 20 received Ad26.COV2.S at low or high dose, single or two shots; 5 received placebo; per-sample allocation not given. Day 63 after the first injection of vaccine or placebo was the sampling time. The sequencing used peripheral blood, collected in a trial of Ad26.COV2.S vaccine versus placebo. The receptors here all came from a person between 18 and 65 years old who received the Ad26.COV2.S COVID-19 vaccine or a placebo.

The chain links TRBV5-1 to TRBJ1-1; D ambiguous. The CDR3 is 13 residues long. The germline V and J ends were trimmed by 2 bases and 6 bases, with 11 bases remaining between them. The germline V gene has CDR1 SGHRS and CDR2 YFSETQ. Here the CDR3 reads CASSLAAGPEAFF. The CDR3 DNA is TGCGCCAGCAGCTTAGCCGCCGGGCCTGAAGCTTTCTTT.

This clone came up once. This chain joins TRBV5-1 and TRBJ2-2; D is uncertain. This CDR3 is 14 amino acids long. The germline V gene encodes CDR1 SGHRS and CDR2 YFSETQ. The ends were cut back, 1 base at V and 4 bases at J, with 8 bases in the middle. The CDR3 loop is CASSLSQPTGELFF. In DNA form, the CDR3 reads TGCGCCAGCAGCTTGTCGCAGCCCACCGGGGAGCTGTTTTTT. Variable domain in full (rest from reference TRBV5-1 and TRBJ2-2): KAGVTQTPRYLIKTRGQQVTLSCSPISGHRSVSWYQQTPGQGLQFLFEYFSETQRNKGNFPGRFSGRQFSNSRSEMNVSTLELGDSALYLCASSLSQPTGELFFGEGSRLTVL.

The gene calls are TRBV5-1 and TRBJ2-2; D possibly corresponds to TRBD1 (5 bases). The germline V gene encodes CDR1 SGHRS and CDR2 YFSETQ. This CDR3 region has 16 residues. V was cut by 0 bases and J by 1 base, with 10 bases left in between. CDR3 in amino acids: CASSLAFTGNTGELFF. The DNA of the CDR3 is TGCGCCAGCAGCTTGGCCTTTACAGGGAACACCGGGGAGCTGTTTTTT.

The chain links TRBV19 to TRBJ1-6; D may be TRBD1 (5 bases). Trimming cost V 9 bases and J 4 bases, with 7 bases left between them. This CDR3 has 12 amino acids. Germline CDR1 reads LNHDA; CDR2 reads SQIVND (reference sequence). The CDR3 DNA is TGTGCCAGCAGGGATTATAATTCACCCCTCCACTTT. Encoded protein: CASRDYNSPLHF. The full variable domain, with the rest looked up from reference TRBV19 and TRBJ1-6, is DGGITQSPKYLFRKEGQNVTLSCEQNLNHDAMYWYRQDPGQGLRLIYYSQIVNDFQKGDIAEGYSVSREKKESFPLTVTSAQKNPTAFYLCASRDYNSPLHFGNGTRLTVT.

The gene calls are TRBV12-5 and TRBJ2-5, with D perhaps assigned TRBD1 or TRBD2 (5 bases each). The germline V and J ends were trimmed by 1 base and 7 bases, with 16 bases remaining between them. Germline V CDR1 and CDR2: LGHNT, FRNRAP. CDR3 length: 15 residues. The CDR3 spells CASGLEHLAGRTQYF. The CDR3 nucleotides are TGTGCTAGTGGTTTGGAGCATCTAGCAGGGCGGACCCAGTACTTC.

The CDR3 coding sequence is TGTGCCAGCAGCGCGCTCCTTCTAGCGGGAGGGATCGGCTACGAGCAGTACTTC. Translating gives CASSALLLAGGIGYEQYF. This chain uses TRBV13 with TRBJ2-7, with 12 bases identical to TRBD2. The trim removed 5 bases at V and 3 bases at J, leaving 14 bases unmatched. Germline CDR1 reads PRHDT; CDR2 reads FYEKMQ (reference sequence). The length of the CDR3 is 18 residues.

V usage is TRBV29-1 and J usage is TRBJ1-4; 8 nucleotides match TRBD1. The CDR3 covers 13 residues. The J segment lost 7 bases and the V segment lost 4 bases, leaving 5 bases of the junction unmatched. The V gene's germline CDR1 is SQVTM and CDR2 ANQGSEA. The DNA for the CDR3 is TGCAGCGTTGGGACAGGGATGGCTGAAAAACTGTTTTTT. This gives the protein CSVGTGMAEKLFF. Based on the CDR3 plus reference TRBV29-1 and TRBJ1-4, the full variable domain is SAVISQKPSRDICQRGTSLTIQCQVDSQVTMMFWYRQQPGQSLTLIATANQGSEATYESGFVIDKFPISRPNLTFSTLTVSNMSPEDSSIYLCSVGTGMAEKLFFGSGTQLSVL.

The chain combines TRBV28 with TRBJ1-6; TRBD1 matches 7 bases. This CDR3 is 15 amino acids long. After removal of 4 bases from V and 7 bases from J, the junction contained 7 bases not matched to a gene. Germline values: CDR1 MDHEN, CDR2 SYDVKM. The CDR3 bases are TGTGCCAGCAGTTCTCACCGGGACAGAAATTCACCCCTCCACTTT. Amino acid sequence: CASSSHRDRNSPLHF.

This chain joins TRBV7-8 and TRBJ2-2, with no clear D. CDR3 length equals 18 residues. The germline V and J ends were trimmed by 5 bases and 6 bases, with 25 bases remaining between them. Looked up from germline, CDR1 is SGHVS and CDR2 is FQNEAQ. CDR3 coding DNA: TGTGCCAGCAGCCTAAGGGAACTCGGGCTAGTAAACGCCGGGGAGCTGTTTTTT. Its translation: CASSLRELGLVNAGELFF.

The chain recombines TRBV4-3 with TRBJ2-7; 10 bases match TRBD2. V lost 0 bases and J lost 6; bases outside the gene matches: 17. The CDR3 has 19 residues. Germline V lookup: CDR1 LGHNA, CDR2 YSLEER. The DNA for the CDR3 is TGCGCCAGCAGCCAAGATCCGTCTTCAACTAGCGGGAAATTCTCCGAGCAGTACTTC. It codes for CASSQDPSSTSGKFSEQYF.

J is TRBJ2-7 and V is TRBV2; 9 bases are shared with TRBD1. The CDR3 is 15 residues long. The V segment lost 4 bases and the J segment 0 bases; nucleotides outside the gene matches: 4. Germline CDR1 and CDR2: SNHLY and FYNNEI. This CDR3 is CASSVGTGFSYEQYF. The CDR3 DNA is TGTGCCAGCAGTGTCGGGACAGGGTTCTCCTACGAGCAGTACTTC.

A note on this clone: The same CDR3 is also encoded by other DNA sequences in this sample. V usage is TRBV9 and J usage is TRBJ2-5; 8 bases fit TRBD1. CDR1 and CDR2 from the germline V gene are SGDLS and YYNGEE. The CDR3 sequence is 14 residues long. V was clipped by 4 bases and J by 4 bases; unmatched bases: 6. CDR3 in DNA: TGTGCCAGCAGCCCTCGACAGGGGATAGAGACCCAGTACTTC. Its protein is CASSPRQGIETQYF.

This clone has a single count. The J gene is TRBJ2-7, the V gene TRBV7-2, with 8 bases matching TRBD2. The germline V gene encodes CDR1 SGHTA and CDR2 FQGNSA. The length of the CDR3 is 16 residues. Trimming at V came to 1 base and at J to 4 bases, leaving 9 bases not matched to a gene. The CDR3 loop is CASSLVVSGDFYEQYF. CDR3 bases: TGTGCCAGCAGCTTAGTCGTTAGCGGGGACTTTTACGAGCAGTACTTC. Full variable domain (missing parts from reference TRBV7-2 and TRBJ2-7): GAGVSQSPSNKVTEKGKDVELRCDPISGHTALYWYRQSLGQGLEFLIYFQGNSAPDKSGLPSDRFSAERTGGSVSTLTIQRTQQEDSAVYLCASSLVVSGDFYEQYFGPGTRLTVT.

The chain carries TRBV30 and TRBJ1-2; maybe TRBD1 (6 bases). V was shortened by 1 base and J by 4 bases, with 22 bases between the two germline ends. The CDR3 is made up of 17 amino acids. The germline gives CDR1 GTSNPN, CDR2 SVGIG (reference sequence). CDR3 bases: TGTGCCTGGAGTGGCCCGGGGGCCGGGGAGCATTCCTATGGCTACACCTTC. This sequence encodes CAWSGPGAGEHSYGYTF.

This chain joins TRBV10-3 and TRBJ1-4, with a possible D match to TRBD1 (5 bases). CDR3 size: 15 residues. Germline CDR1 and CDR2: ENHRY and SYGVKD. Trimming took off 3 bases at V and 2 bases at J, with 10 bases between the two ends. For the CDR3, the DNA is TGTGCCATCAGTGACGGCGGGGCCACTAATGAAAAACTGTTTTTT. As protein: CAISDGGATNEKLFF.

The chain combines TRBV7-2 with TRBJ1-1; maybe TRBD1 (5 bases). V lost 7 bases to trimming and J lost 3 bases, with 15 bases between them. The CDR3 is made up of 14 amino acids. The V gene's germline CDR1 is SGHTA and CDR2 FQGNSA. The CDR3, as DNA: TGTGCCAGCAATCCGTGGCCGGGGGACACTGAAGCTTTCTTT. It encodes CASNPWPGDTEAFF.

This clone was found once. V and J are TRBV19 and TRBJ2-5; D not certain. Germline lookup yields CDR1 LNHDA and CDR2 SQIVND (reference sequence). This CDR3 contains 11 residues. Trimming removed 3 bases at V and 4 bases at J, with 3 bases between. The DNA for the CDR3 is TGTGCCAGTAGTATGTCAGAGACCCAGTACTTC. Its protein product is CASSMSETQYF.

The rearrangement uses TRBV5-4 and TRBJ2-2; D tentatively fits TRBD1 or TRBD2 (5 bases each). Germline values: CDR1 SGHNT, CDR2 YYREEE (reference sequence). V lost 4 bases, J lost 6 bases, and 22 bases lay in between. The CDR3 is 17 amino acids. The DNA of the CDR3 is TGTGCCAGCAGCGCGGGCCCGGGACGCTTAAGGGCCGGGGAGCTGTTTTTT. Protein product: CASSAGPGRLRAGELFF.